A selection of T cell receptor beta chains follows, all from one sample in a study of spatial heterogeneity in lung cancer. TCRdb reprocessed the 5' RACE reads with MiXCR, giving one entry per CDR3 protein. The sample contains about 52,000 distinct CDR3 sequences, roughly 8.1% of which appear only once. The sample here was PBMCs, taken at follow-up. These receptors were taken from a female donor with early-stage non-small cell lung cancer. CDR3s include the opening cysteine and the closing phenylalanine or tryptophan. A D gene is named only where the DNA matches it firmly. Only part of the rows carry a size: once, few, many, or a class if the clone is expanded.

d_call clone_size j_call v_call cdr3_nt cdr3_aa
TRBD2 - TRBJ2-5 TRBV7-9 TGTGCCAGCAGCTTACCAAGCGGGGGGGCCGAAGAGACCCAGTACTTC CASSLPSGGAEETQYF
TRBD1 - TRBJ2-1 TRBV6-5 TGTGCCAGCAGTTACCCGGACAGGACGGCTGGGCAGTTCTTC CASSYPDRTAGQFF
- - TRBJ1-6 TRBV6-5 TGTGCCAGCAGTTACTCCCGGGAGATCTCCTATAATTCACCCCTCCACTTT CASSYSREISYNSPLHF
- - TRBJ2-5 TRBV5-1 TGCGCCAGCAGCTTGGGTCCAGGGGCAACCCAAGAGACCCAGTACTTC CASSLGPGATQETQYF
TRBD2 - TRBJ2-3 TRBV29-1 TGCAGCGTTGAAGCGGCGGGGGGGTACCGAGATACGCAGTATTTT CSVEAAGGYRDTQYF
TRBD1 many TRBJ2-5 TRBV18 TGTGCCAGCTCACCAATGCCCGGGACAGGGGAGCAGACCCAGTACTTC CASSPMPGTGEQTQYF
- many TRBJ2-1 TRBV29-1 TGCAGCGTTGGCCAGGGGCTCAGAAATGAGCAGTTCTTC CSVGQGLRNEQFF
- many TRBJ2-2 TRBV20-1 TGCAGTGCTACTCTACAGCGCCCCGCGAACACCGGGGAGCTGTTTTTT CSATLQRPANTGELFF
- - TRBJ2-4 TRBV6-5 TGTGCCAGCAGTTACTCGAGGCCGGAGGGAGCCTCCAAAAACATTCAGTACTTC CASSYSRPEGASKNIQYF
TRBD1 many TRBJ1-4 TRBV5-1 TGCGCCAGCAGCTCGACAGGGTCAGGCGAAAAACTGTTTTTT CASSSTGSGEKLFF
TRBD2 many TRBJ2-1 TRBV12-3/TRBV12-4 TGTGCCAGCAGCGCCGGGACTAACTCCTACAATGAGCAGTTCTTC CASSAGTNSYNEQFF
- - TRBJ2-5 TRBV6-5 TGTGCCAGCAGCCCGCGTTCTATAAAAGAGACCCAGTACTTC CASSPRSIKETQYF
TRBD2 many TRBJ2-5 TRBV4-1 TGCGCCAGCAGCCAAGATCCGGGACTAGTGCAAGAGACCCAGTACTTC CASSQDPGLVQETQYF
- - TRBJ2-2 TRBV5-1 TGCGCCAGCTCCGGGGCCAGCAGCACCGGGGAGCTGTTTTTT CASSGASSTGELFF
TRBD2 medium-sized TRBJ2-3 TRBV3-1 TGTGCCAGCACCCTTAATAGCGGGGGGGCGGGCGATACGCAGTATTTT CASTLNSGGAGDTQYF
- many TRBJ2-3 TRBV7-2 TGTGCCAGCAGCTTAGATGGGGCCCGAGCAGATACGCAGTATTTT CASSLDGARADTQYF
- few TRBJ1-1 TRBV12-3/TRBV12-4 TGTGCCAGCGGTGCCAGGGACACTGAAGCTTTCTTT CASGARDTEAFF
- - TRBJ2-7 TRBV7-2 TGTGCCAGCAGTCCAGGGGCCCCATTGAACGAGCAGTACTTC CASSPGAPLNEQYF
- few TRBJ2-3 TRBV20-1 TGCAGTGCAGGTAGCACAGATACGCAGTATTTT CSAGSTDTQYF
- many TRBJ2-2 TRBV4-1 TGCGCCAGCAGCCAACCGACACCTTTTGGGGCCGGGGAGCTGTTTTTT CASSQPTPFGAGELFF
- - TRBJ2-1 TRBV28 TGTGCCAGCAGTATTCTGGTGGGGGGCTCCTACAATGAGCAGTTCTTC CASSILVGGSYNEQFF
TRBD2 many TRBJ2-5 TRBV4-3 TGCGCCAGCAGCCCCAGTAGGTCTAGCGGGGGGGTTGTGACCCAGTACTTC CASSPSRSSGGVVTQYF
TRBD1 many TRBJ2-7 TRBV5-5 TGTGCCAGCAGCGCATACAGGGGGCAGACCACCTACGAGCAGTACTTC CASSAYRGQTTYEQYF
- many TRBJ2-5 TRBV2 TGTGCCAGCAGTGAAGCGACGGGGTCCCCTACCCAGTACTTC CASSEATGSPTQYF
- many TRBJ1-3 TRBV6-2/TRBV6-3 TGTGCCAGCAGTTACTCGAGAGACCGGACTGGAAACACCATATATTTT CASSYSRDRTGNTIYF
TRBD2 many TRBJ2-5 TRBV7-3 TGTGCCAGCAGCCCAAACACGGGACTAGGAGGAGAGACCCAGTACTTC CASSPNTGLGGETQYF
TRBD2 - TRBJ2-3 TRBV9 TGTGCCAGCAGCGGAAAAGCGGGGGACACAGATACGCAGTATTTT CASSGKAGDTDTQYF
- - TRBJ2-2 TRBV7-2 TGTGCCAGCAGCTTAGCTTGGCCGAACACCGGGGAGCTGTTTTTT CASSLAWPNTGELFF
- few TRBJ2-5 TRBV18 TGTGCCAGCTCACCGAGCCAAGGCAAGGAGACCCAGTACTTC CASSPSQGKETQYF
- many TRBJ2-5 TRBV6-2/TRBV6-3 TGTGCCAGCAGTTACTTCCCCAGGGTCGGGGAGACCCAGTACTTC CASSYFPRVGETQYF
- many TRBJ2-7 TRBV29-1 TGCAGCGCCTCGAGACAAGCCTACGAGCAGTACTTC CSASRQAYEQYF
- many TRBJ1-3 TRBV20-1 TGCAGTGCTCTCAGGGAACGTCGGAACACCATATATTTT CSALRERRNTIYF
- many TRBJ2-2 TRBV20-1 TGCAGTGCTAGGTCGGGTTGGAACACCGGGGAGCTGTTTTTT CSARSGWNTGELFF
- many TRBJ2-7 TRBV5-1 TGCGCCAGCAGCTTGGTCGGCCAGGAGTCCTACGAGCAGTACTTC CASSLVGQESYEQYF
- few TRBJ2-2 TRBV5-1 TGCGCCAGCAGCGGACTGCCTCTTCGAAACACCGGGGAGCTGTTTTTT CASSGLPLRNTGELFF
TRBD2 few TRBJ2-3 TRBV13 TGTGCCAGCAGTCTACGGAATAGCGGGGGGGCTTCCAGCACAGATACGCAGTATTTT CASSLRNSGGASSTDTQYF
TRBD1 few TRBJ1-2 TRBV6-5 TGTGCCAGCAGATCTGACAGGGACTATGGCTACACCTTC CASRSDRDYGYTF
- many TRBJ2-3 TRBV18 TGTGCCAGCTCACGAAGCTGGAAGGCTAGCGGCACAGATACGCAGTATTTT CASSRSWKASGTDTQYF
- few TRBJ1-2 TRBV19 TGTGCCAGTAGTCCAGCTGGGTTTGGGGGCTATGGCTACACCTTC CASSPAGFGGYGYTF
- many TRBJ2-4 TRBV7-2 TGTGCCAGCAGCTCTCTAATTAGACGGGACATTCAGTACTTC CASSSLIRRDIQYF
- many TRBJ1-1 TRBV6-1 TGTGCCAGCAGGGGAGGGGGATTGGACACTGAAGCTTTCTTT CASRGGGLDTEAFF
- - TRBJ2-5 TRBV11-2 TGTGCCAGCAGCCTCCAAACCGAGACCCAGTACTTC CASSLQTETQYF
- many TRBJ2-3 TRBV15 TGTGCCACCAGCAGGGGGGACTCACCGGATACGCAGTATTTT CATSRGDSPDTQYF
- many TRBJ2-1 TRBV5-1 TGCGCCAGCAGCTTGACCCCCCTCGGGAATGAGCAGTTCTTC CASSLTPLGNEQFF
- many TRBJ1-5 TRBV6-2/TRBV6-3 TGTGCCAGCAGGCGCGCCGTCGGGAGCAGCAATCAGCCCCAGCATTTT CASRRAVGSSNQPQHF
TRBD1 few TRBJ1-1 TRBV5-4 TGTGCCAGCAGCTTAGGCTGGGCAGGGGGAAACACTGAAGCTTTCTTT CASSLGWAGGNTEAFF
TRBD2 many TRBJ2-1 TRBV20-1 TGCAGTGCCCGGGACTACTCGAAGCAGTTCTTC CSARDYSKQFF
- many TRBJ1-2 TRBV29-1 TGCAGCGTTCTGACGGCGACTAACTATGGCTACACCTTC CSVLTATNYGYTF
TRBD1 - TRBJ2-7 TRBV4-1 TGCGCCAGCAGCGTACTTGGGACAGGGATATACGAGCAGTACTTC CASSVLGTGIYEQYF
TRBD2 few TRBJ2-3 TRBV6-5 TGTGCCAGCAGAAATCTAGCGGGGGGGAGCACAGATACGCAGTATTTT CASRNLAGGSTDTQYF